This T cell receptor beta chain was recorded in a study of CD8 T cells in Susac syndrome. Random hexamers were used to reverse transcribe 0.5 to 1 ug of RNA. TCRdb ran MiXCR on the immunoSEQ multiplex PCR reads and lists one entry per CDR3 protein. This table holds about 280,000 distinct CDR3 sequences, approximately 84% found once. The J segment lost 9 bases and the V segment lost 8 bases, leaving 4 bases of the junction unmatched. Germline loops: CDR1 MDHEN, CDR2 SYDVKM. This CDR3 has 12 residues. The sequence was obtained from a human donor with multiple sclerosis. The sequenced sample consisted of CD8+ T cells from PBMCs. V and J are TRBV28 and TRBJ2-1; TRBD2 matches at 10 bases. The CDR3 nucleotides are TGTGCCAGCGGAGGGACTAGCGTTGAGCAGTTCTTC. Translation gives CASGGTSVEQFF.